This T cell receptor (beta chain) was observed in a study of OX40 agonist ivuxolimab in advanced cancers. General notes on the study: Ivuxolimab was a fully human IgG2 agonistic monoclonal antibody targeting the costimulatory receptor OX40 (CD134). Of the approximately 53 patients in dose escalation, 19 had hepatocellular carcinoma, some 15 had melanoma, 9 had renal cell carcinoma and 9 had head and neck cancer. The paper covers the monotherapy dose-escalation part of the phase I ivuxolimab trial, which included N ≈ 57 patients. In the dose-escalation cohort, 70% to 90% of patients were male, and the mean age was 60 years with a range of about 20 to 80. Prior anti-PD-1, anti-PD-L1 or anti-CTLA-4 therapy was permitted, and approximately 41% of dose-escalation patients had received checkpoint inhibitors. Intravenous ivuxolimab was administered to patients every 2 weeks at six dose levels: 0.01, 0.1, 0.3, 1.5, 3 and 10 mg/kg. Partial responses occurred in three dose-escalation patients: two with cutaneous melanoma and one with hepatocellular carcinoma. The point of sequencing TCRbeta in the periphery was to test whether ivuxolimab changed TCR sequence diversity and drove clonal T-cell expansion.

The count of this clone is one. Its antigen remains unidentified. No base qualities exist here, and no much larger clone lies one base off it. The germline V gene (reference sequence) specifies SEHNR as CDR1 and FQNEAQ as CDR2. The junction shows trimming of 5 bases on V and 3 bases on J, and the gene matches do not reach 10 bases of it. The CDR3 holds 18 amino acids from the cysteine to the phenylalanine. Only the CDR3 region is kept as DNA, spanning 54 bases read in frame from base 1. Patients with autoimmune disease history or receiving systemic immunosuppression were excluded from the trial. Peripheral blood for TCR sequencing was drawn from every dose cohort at baseline, at cycle 4 day 1 and at cycle 7 day 1. Samples came from an open-label, multicenter, first-in-human phase I dose-escalation trial of ivuxolimab. Adults with locally advanced or metastatic melanoma, renal cell, hepatocellular, or head and neck squamous cell carcinoma were enrolled in the trial. Before TCR sequencing, CD4+ and CD8+ T cells were separately sorted from peripheral blood.

Genomic DNA was isolated from the sorted cells so that the TCRbeta CDR3 region could be sequenced. The immunoSEQ Assay was used to sequence the TCRbeta CDR3 regions. The source is immuneACCESS, and TCRdb retained only in-frame sequences with V and J called. Part of the clones is not carried over; for the studies checked, unresolved V genes explain less than half of this, and the remainder is unexplained. The sample yields 25,000 to 30,000 clones; about 86% were counted once. The ten largest clonotypes hold roughly 16% of the sample. Overall study outcomes, separate from this receptor: Antigen specificity was not determined for the clonally expanded peripheral T cells. Clonal expansion of both CD4+ and CD8+ blood T cells was observed from baseline to week 6 at doses 0.1 to 3.0 mg/kg. In the 0.1-3.0 mg/kg groups, partial responders were among the patients with the lowest normalized peripheral clonal expansion, particularly in CD8+ T cells. After ivuxolimab, expanded clones were on average more numerous among CD8+ T cells than among CD4+ T cells. Low levels of normalized T-cell clonal expansion were also shown by some nonresponding patients.

This specimen was CD4+ or CD8+ T cells sorted from blood, taken in a trial of the OX40 agonist ivuxolimab. The rearranged segments are TRBV7-9 and TRBJ2-1; the junction holds 13 bases that match TRBD2. This receptor was obtained from an adult with an advanced solid tumor such as melanoma, head and neck, liver or kidney cancer. The CDR3 region reads CASSPRTSGGPIYNEQFF. The base sequence is TGTGCCAGCAGCCCCAGGACTAGCGGGGGACCCATCTACAATGAGCAGTTCTTC.